This record concerns one T cell receptor beta chain sequence. No antigen is known for it. Sample barcodes and UMIs were carried by the TCR alpha and TCR beta cDNA libraries that 5'RACE generated with constant-segment primers. MiXCR was run by TCRdb on the 5' RACE reads, yielding one entry per CDR3 protein. This table holds 450,000 to 650,000 distinct CDR3 sequences, about 20% found once. The germline V gene encodes CDR1 SGHVS and CDR2 FQNEAQ. The CDR3 loop spans 17 amino acids. V dropped 5 bases and J dropped 2 bases, with 21 bases sitting between them. The data originate from a study of T-cell memory formation after mild COVID-19. Points from the study as a whole: Unconfirmed was the SARS-CoV-2 specificity of second-wave clones that peaked on day 37. Certain responding clones were present in pre-infection memory, suggesting participation of cross-reactive memory. CD8+ contracting clones occupied EMRA, while CD4+ ones occupied mainly CM and EM.

Sample: PBMCs or a T cell subset sorted from them (not recorded which). The J gene is TRBJ1-2, the V gene TRBV7-8; possibly TRBD1 for D (6 bases). The TCR originated in an adult woman who had mild COVID-19 (a few samples of this study predate the infection). Cell type and time point are not known. The CDR3 is CASSQPHLPTGNYGYTF. CDR3 bases: TGTGCCAGCAGCCAACCACACCTTCCGACAGGCAACTATGGCTACACCTTC.